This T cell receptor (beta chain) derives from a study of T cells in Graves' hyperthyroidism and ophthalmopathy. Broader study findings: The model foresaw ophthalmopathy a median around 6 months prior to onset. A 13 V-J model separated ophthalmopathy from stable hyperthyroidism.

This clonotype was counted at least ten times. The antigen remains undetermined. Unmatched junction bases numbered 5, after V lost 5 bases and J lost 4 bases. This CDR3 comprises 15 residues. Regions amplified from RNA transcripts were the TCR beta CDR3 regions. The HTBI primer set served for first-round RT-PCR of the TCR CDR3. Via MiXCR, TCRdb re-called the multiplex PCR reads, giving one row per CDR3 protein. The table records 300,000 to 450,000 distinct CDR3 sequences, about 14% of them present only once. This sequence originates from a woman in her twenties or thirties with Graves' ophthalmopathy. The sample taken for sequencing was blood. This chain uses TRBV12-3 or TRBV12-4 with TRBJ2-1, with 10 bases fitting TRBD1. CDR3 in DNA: TGTGCCAGCAGTCTAGGGACAGGGGAATACAATGAGCAGTTCTTC. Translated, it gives CASSLGTGEYNEQFF.